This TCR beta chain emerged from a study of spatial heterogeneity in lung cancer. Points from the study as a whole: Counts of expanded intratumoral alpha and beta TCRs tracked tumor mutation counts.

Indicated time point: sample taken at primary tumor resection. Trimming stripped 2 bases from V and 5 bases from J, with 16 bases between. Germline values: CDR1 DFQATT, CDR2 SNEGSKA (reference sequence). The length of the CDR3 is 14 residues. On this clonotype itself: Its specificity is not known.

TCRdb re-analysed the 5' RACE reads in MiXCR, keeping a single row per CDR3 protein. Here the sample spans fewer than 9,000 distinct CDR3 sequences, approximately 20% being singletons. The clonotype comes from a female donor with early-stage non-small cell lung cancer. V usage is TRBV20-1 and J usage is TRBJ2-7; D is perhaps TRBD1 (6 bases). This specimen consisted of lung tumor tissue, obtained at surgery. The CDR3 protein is CSARRVQGRNEQYF. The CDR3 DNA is TGCAGTGCTAGACGTGTACAGGGAAGGAACGAGCAGTACTTC.